The T cell receptor (beta chain) described here comes from a study of shared clonotypes between healthy human individuals. Donors were healthy HIV-negative adults without recent acute infections or vaccinations. Regarding this clone: The antigen remains undetermined.

Overall study results and limits: Non-shared clonotypes displayed generation probabilities falling below those of clonotypes present in all four donors. Sharing across four donors was highest in naive CD4 (about 5%) and lowest in memory CD8 (about 0.4%).

Germline V lookup: CDR1 SGHDT, CDR2 YYEEEE. With 1 base removed from V and 1 base from J, the gap between germline ends came to 16 bases. The CDR3 extends over 17 amino acids. Using immunoSEQ multiplex PCR, the repertoire was profiled, and TCRdb retains in-frame clones only, with some absent. The sample records some 500,000 clones, 95% to 97% being singletons. The chain links TRBV5-6 to TRBJ2-3; D gene unclear. This clonotype originated in a woman aged 25 to 45 in good health. The sequencing input was naive CD4+ T cells sorted from blood. Stated subset: CD45RA+ positively selected. For the CDR3, the DNA is TGTGCCAGCAGCTTGTATCTGCTGGAGCGCCGCACAGATACGCAGTATTTT. This sequence encodes CASSLYLLERRTDTQYF.